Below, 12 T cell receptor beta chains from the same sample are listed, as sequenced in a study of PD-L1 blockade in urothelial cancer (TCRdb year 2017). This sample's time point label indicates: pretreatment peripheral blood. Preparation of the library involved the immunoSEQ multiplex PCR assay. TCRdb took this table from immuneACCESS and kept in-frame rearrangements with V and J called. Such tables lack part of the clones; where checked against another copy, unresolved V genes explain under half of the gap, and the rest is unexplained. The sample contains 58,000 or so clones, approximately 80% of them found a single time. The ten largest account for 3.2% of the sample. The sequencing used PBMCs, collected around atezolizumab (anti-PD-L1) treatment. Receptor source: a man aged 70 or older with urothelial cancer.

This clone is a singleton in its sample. The CDR3 region is CASSLYGGAYNEQFF. The CDR3 DNA reads as TGTGCCAGCAGCTTATACGGGGGGGCCTACAATGAGCAGTTCTTC. The chain combines TRBV7-6 with TRBJ2-1, with 8 bases aligning to TRBD2. V lost 2 bases and J lost 2; bases outside the gene matches: 2. CDR1 and CDR2 (germline): SGHVS, FNYEAQ. The CDR3 sequence is 15 residues long.

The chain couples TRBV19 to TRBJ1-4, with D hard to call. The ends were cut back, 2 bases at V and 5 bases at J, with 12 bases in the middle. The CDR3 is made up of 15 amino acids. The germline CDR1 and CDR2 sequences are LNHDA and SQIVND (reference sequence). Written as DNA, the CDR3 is TGTGCCAGTAGTATAACGGCCGGGGTCAATGAAAAACTGTTTTTT. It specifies CASSITAGVNEKLFF. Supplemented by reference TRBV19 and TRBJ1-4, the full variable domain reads DGGITQSPKYLFRKEGQNVTLSCEQNLNHDAMYWYRQDPGQGLRLIYYSQIVNDFQKGDIAEGYSVSREKKESFPLTVTSAQKNPTAFYLCASSITAGVNEKLFFGSGTQLSVL.

In DNA, the CDR3 is TGTGCCAGCAGTTCCCCTCGACAGGGGGCCACTGAAGCTTTCTTT. Its protein product is CASSSPRQGATEAFF. J is TRBJ1-1 and V is TRBV28, with TRBD1 matching over 10 bases. V lost 4 bases to trimming and J lost 4 bases; unmatched junction nucleotides: 6. Germline CDR1 reads MDHEN; CDR2 reads SYDVKM. The CDR3 consists of 15 residues.

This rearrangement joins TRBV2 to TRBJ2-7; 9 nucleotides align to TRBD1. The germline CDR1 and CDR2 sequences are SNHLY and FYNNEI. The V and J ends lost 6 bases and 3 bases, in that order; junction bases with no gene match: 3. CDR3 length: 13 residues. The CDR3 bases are TGTGCCAGCAGGCGGACAGGGGTCTACGAGCAGTACTTC. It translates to CASRRTGVYEQYF.

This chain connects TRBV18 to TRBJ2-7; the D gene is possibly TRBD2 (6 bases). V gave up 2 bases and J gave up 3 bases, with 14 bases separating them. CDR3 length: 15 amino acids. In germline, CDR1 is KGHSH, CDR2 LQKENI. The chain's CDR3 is CASSPSPTRSYEQYF. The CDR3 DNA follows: TGTGCCAGCTCACCATCCCCGACTAGAAGCTACGAGCAGTACTTC.

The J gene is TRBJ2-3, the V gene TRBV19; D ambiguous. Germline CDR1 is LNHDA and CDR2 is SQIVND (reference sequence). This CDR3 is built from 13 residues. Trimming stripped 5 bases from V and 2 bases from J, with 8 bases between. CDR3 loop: CASSRTDTDTQYF. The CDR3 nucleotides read TGTGCCAGTAGTCGAACAGACACAGATACGCAGTATTTT.

The CDR3 DNA follows: TGTGCCAGCAGTTTAGCCACTAGCGGGCCTTACAATGAGCAGTTCTTC. It translates to CASSLATSGPYNEQFF. The rearrangement uses TRBV28 and TRBJ2-1, with 9 positions matching TRBD2. The CDR3 covers 16 residues. The junction had 6 bases not matched to a gene; V was cut back by 2 bases and J by 4 bases. The germline CDR1 and CDR2 sequences are MDHEN and SYDVKM.

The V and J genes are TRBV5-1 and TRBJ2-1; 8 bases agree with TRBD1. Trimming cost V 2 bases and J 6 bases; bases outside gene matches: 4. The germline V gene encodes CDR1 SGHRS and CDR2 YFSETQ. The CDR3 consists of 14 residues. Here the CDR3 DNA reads TGCGCCAGCAGCTTCCCGCAGGGGGCCAATGAGCAGTTCTTC. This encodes CASSFPQGANEQFF. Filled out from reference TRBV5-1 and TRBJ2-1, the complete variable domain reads KAGVTQTPRYLIKTRGQQVTLSCSPISGHRSVSWYQQTPGQGLQFLFEYFSETQRNKGNFPGRFSGRQFSNSRSEMNVSTLELGDSALYLCASSFPQGANEQFFGPGTRLTVL.

CDR3: CASSLGQGEQPQHF. Here the CDR3 DNA reads TGTGCCAGTAGTCTGGGACAGGGGGAACAGCCCCAGCATTTT. The chain employs TRBV19 and TRBJ1-5; 11 nucleotides agree with TRBD1. The V segment lost 5 bases and the J segment 7 bases; nucleotides outside the gene matches: 4. This CDR3 spans 14 amino acids. Germline lookup yields CDR1 LNHDA and CDR2 SQIVND (reference sequence).

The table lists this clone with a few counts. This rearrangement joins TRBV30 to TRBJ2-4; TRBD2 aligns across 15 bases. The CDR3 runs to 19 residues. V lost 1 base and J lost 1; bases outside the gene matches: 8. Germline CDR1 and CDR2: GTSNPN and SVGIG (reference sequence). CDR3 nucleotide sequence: TGTGCCTGGAGTGGTGGACTAGCGGGAGGGCCCTCGGCCAAAAACATTCAGTACTTC. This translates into CAWSGGLAGGPSAKNIQYF.

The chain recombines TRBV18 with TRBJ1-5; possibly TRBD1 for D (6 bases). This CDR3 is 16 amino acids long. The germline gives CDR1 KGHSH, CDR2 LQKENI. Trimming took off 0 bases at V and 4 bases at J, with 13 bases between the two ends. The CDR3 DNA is TGTGCCAGCTCACCACCGGCTACAGGGCCTAATCAGCCCCAGCATTTT. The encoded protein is CASSPPATGPNQPQHF.

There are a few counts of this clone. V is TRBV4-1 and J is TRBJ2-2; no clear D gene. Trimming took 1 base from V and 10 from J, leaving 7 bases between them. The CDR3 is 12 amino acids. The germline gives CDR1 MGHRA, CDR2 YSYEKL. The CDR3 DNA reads TGCGCCAGCAGCCAAGTTTCAGAGGAGCTGTTTTTT. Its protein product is CASSQVSEELFF.